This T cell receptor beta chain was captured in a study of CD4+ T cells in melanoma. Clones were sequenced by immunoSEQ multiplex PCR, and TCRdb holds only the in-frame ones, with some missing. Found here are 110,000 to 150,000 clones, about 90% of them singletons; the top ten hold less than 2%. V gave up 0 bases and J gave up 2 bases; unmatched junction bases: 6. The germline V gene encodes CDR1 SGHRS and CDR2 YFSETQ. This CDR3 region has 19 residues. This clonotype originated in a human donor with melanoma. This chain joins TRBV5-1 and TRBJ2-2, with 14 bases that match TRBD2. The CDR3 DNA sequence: TGCGCCAGCAGCTTGGGAGGGGGACTAGCGGGGGCCAACACCGGGGAGCTGTTTTTT. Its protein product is CASSLGGGLAGANTGELFF. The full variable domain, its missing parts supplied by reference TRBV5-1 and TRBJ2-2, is KAGVTQTPRYLIKTRGQQVTLSCSPISGHRSVSWYQQTPGQGLQFLFEYFSETQRNKGNFPGRFSGRQFSNSRSEMNVSTLELGDSALYLCASSLGGGLAGANTGELFFGEGSRLTVL.